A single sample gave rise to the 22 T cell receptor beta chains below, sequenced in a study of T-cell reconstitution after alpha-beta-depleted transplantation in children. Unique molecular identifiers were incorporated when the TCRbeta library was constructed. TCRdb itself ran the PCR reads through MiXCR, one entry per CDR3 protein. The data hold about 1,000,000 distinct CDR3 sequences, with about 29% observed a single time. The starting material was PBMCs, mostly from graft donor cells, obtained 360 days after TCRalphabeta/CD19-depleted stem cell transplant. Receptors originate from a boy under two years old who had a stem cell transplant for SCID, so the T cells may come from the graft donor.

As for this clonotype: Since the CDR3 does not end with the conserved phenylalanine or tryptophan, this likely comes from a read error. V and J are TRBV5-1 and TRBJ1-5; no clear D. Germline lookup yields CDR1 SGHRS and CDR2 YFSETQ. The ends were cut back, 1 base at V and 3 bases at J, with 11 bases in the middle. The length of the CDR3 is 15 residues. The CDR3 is CASSLTAGSNQPQHY. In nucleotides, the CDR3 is TGCGCCAGCAGCTTGACAGCCGGTTCCAATCAGCCCCAGCATTAT.

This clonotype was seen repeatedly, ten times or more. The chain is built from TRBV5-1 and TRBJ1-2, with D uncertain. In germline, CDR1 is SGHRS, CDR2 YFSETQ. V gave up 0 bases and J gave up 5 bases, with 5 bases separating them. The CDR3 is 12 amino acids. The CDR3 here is CASSLGEYGYTF. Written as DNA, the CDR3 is TGCGCCAGCAGCTTGGGGGAATATGGCTACACCTTC.

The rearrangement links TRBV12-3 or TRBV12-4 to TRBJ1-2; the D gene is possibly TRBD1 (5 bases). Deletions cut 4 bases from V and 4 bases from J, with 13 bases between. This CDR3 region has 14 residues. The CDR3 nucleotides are TGTGCCAGCAGTTACCAGGGCCGGCGCTATGGCTACACCTTC. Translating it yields CASSYQGRRYGYTF.

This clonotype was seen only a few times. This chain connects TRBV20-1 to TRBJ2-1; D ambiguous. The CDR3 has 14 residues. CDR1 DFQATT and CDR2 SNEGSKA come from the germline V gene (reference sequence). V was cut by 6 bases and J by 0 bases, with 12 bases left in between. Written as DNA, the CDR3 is TGCAGTGCAAATTCGGGCCTCTCCTACAATGAGCAGTTCTTC. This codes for CSANSGLSYNEQFF.

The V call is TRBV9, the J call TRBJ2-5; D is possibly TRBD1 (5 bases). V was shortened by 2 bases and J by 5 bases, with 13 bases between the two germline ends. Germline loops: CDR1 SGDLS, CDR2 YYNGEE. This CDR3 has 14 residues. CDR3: CASSVNLGVETQYF. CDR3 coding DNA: TGTGCCAGCAGCGTCAATTTAGGGGTTGAGACCCAGTACTTC.

For the CDR3, the DNA is TGTGCCAGCAGCCCTAGTTTAGCGGGCATCTACAATGAGCAGTTCTTC. Its translation: CASSPSLAGIYNEQFF. The chain carries TRBV7-9 and TRBJ2-1, with 7 bases that match TRBD2. V lost 5 bases and J lost 3; bases outside the gene matches: 10. Per the germline V gene, CDR1 is SEHNR and CDR2 is FQNEAQ (reference sequence). The CDR3 covers 16 residues.

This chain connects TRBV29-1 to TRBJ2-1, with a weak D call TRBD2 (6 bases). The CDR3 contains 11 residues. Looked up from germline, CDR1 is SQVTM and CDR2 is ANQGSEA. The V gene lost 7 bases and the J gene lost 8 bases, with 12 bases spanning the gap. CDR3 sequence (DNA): TGCAGCGGGCGCGGGGCGGATGAGCAGTTCTTC. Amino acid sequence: CSGRGADEQFF.

The CDR3 loop is CASSYSGLADITDTQYF. The DNA of the CDR3 is TGTGCCAGCAGTTACTCGGGATTAGCGGATATCACAGATACGCAGTATTTT. The chain couples TRBV6-5 to TRBJ2-3, with D possibly TRBD2 on 6 matching bases. V lost 0 bases and J lost 2, with 15 bases in between. The germline gives CDR1 MNHEY, CDR2 SVGAGI. The CDR3 sequence is 17 residues long.

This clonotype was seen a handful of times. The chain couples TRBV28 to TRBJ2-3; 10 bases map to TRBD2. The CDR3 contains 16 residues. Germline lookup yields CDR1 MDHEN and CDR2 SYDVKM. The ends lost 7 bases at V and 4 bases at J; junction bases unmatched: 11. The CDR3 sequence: CASISSGGFVPDTQYF. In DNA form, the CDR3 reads TGTGCCAGCATTTCTAGCGGGGGTTTCGTCCCAGATACGCAGTATTTT. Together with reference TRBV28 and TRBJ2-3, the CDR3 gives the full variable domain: DVKVTQSSRYLVKRTGEKVFLECVQDMDHENMFWYRQDPGLGLRLIYFSYDVKMKEKGDIPEGYSVSREKKERFSLILESASTNQTSMYLCASISSGGFVPDTQYFGPGTRLTVL.

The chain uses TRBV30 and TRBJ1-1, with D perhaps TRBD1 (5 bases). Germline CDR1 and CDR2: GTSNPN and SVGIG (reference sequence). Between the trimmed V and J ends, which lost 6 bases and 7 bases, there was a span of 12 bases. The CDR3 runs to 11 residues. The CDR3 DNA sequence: TGTGCCTGTGCGGGGCAGCATGAAGCTTTCTTT. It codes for CACAGQHEAFF.

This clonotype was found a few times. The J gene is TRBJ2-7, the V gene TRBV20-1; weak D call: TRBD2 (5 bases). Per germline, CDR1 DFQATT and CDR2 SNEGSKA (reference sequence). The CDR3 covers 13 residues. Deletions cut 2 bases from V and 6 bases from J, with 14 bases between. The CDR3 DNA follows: TGCAGTGCTAGATACGGGGTTGAGGTCGAGCAGTACTTC. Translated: CSARYGVEVEQYF.

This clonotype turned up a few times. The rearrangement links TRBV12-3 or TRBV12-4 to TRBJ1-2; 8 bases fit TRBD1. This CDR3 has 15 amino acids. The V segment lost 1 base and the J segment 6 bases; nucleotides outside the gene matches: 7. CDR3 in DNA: TGTGCCAGCAGTTTAGGGACAGGGTTGGCGAATGGCTACACCTTC. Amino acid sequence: CASSLGTGLANGYTF.

The CDR3 protein is CASSLALGGPGEQFF. CDR3 coding DNA: TGCGCCAGCAGCTTGGCCCTGGGAGGCCCGGGGGAGCAGTTCTTC. This rearrangement joins TRBV5-1 to TRBJ2-1, with D perhaps matching TRBD2 (6 bases). Trimming stripped 0 bases from V and 10 bases from J, with 17 bases between. The CDR3 is 15 amino acids. Germline V gene sequence: CDR1 SGHRS, CDR2 YFSETQ. Full variable domain (outside the CDR3, taken from reference TRBV5-1 and TRBJ2-1): KAGVTQTPRYLIKTRGQQVTLSCSPISGHRSVSWYQQTPGQGLQFLFEYFSETQRNKGNFPGRFSGRQFSNSRSEMNVSTLELGDSALYLCASSLALGGPGEQFFGPGTRLTVL.

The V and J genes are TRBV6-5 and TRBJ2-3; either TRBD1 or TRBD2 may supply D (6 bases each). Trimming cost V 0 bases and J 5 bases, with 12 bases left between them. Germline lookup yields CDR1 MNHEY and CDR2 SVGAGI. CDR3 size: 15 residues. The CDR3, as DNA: TGTGCCAGCAGTTACTCGGGGGCCGGGGGAGATACGCAGTATTTT. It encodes CASSYSGAGGDTQYF.

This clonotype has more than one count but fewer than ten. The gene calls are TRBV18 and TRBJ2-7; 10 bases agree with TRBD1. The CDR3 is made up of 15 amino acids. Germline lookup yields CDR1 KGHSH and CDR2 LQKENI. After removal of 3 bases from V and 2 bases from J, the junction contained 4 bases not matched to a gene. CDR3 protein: CASSPTGQGAYEQYF. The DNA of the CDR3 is TGTGCCAGCTCACCGACTGGACAGGGGGCCTACGAGCAGTACTTC.

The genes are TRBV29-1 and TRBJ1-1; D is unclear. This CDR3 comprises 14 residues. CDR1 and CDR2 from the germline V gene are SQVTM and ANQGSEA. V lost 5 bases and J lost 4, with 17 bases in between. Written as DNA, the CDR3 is TGCAGCGTTCGCCGGGCGGGAGGTGGCACTGAAGCTTTCTTT. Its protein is CSVRRAGGGTEAFF. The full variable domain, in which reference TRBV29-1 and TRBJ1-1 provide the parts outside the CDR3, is SAVISQKPSRDICQRGTSLTIQCQVDSQVTMMFWYRQQPGQSLTLIATANQGSEATYESGFVIDKFPISRPNLTFSTLTVSNMSPEDSSIYLCSVRRAGGGTEAFFGQGTRLTVV.

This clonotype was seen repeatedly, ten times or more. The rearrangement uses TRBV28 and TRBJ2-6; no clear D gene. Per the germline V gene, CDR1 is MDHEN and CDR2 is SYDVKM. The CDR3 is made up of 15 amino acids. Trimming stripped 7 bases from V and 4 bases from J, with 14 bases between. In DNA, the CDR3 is TGTGCCAGCAAGGCCAGTCATAAGGGGGCCAACGTCCTGACTTTC. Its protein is CASKASHKGANVLTF.

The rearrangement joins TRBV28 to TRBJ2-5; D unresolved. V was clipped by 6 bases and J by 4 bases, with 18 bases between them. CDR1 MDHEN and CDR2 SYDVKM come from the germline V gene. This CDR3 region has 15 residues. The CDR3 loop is CASRYWVDPTETQYF. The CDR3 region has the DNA TGTGCCAGCAGGTACTGGGTGGACCCAACAGAGACCCAGTACTTC.

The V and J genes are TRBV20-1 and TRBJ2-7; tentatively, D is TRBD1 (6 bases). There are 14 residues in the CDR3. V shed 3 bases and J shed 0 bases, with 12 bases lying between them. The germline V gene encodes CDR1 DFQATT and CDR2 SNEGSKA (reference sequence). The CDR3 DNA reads TGCAGTGCTAGCCGACAGGCCAGCTCCTACGAGCAGTACTTC. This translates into CSASRQASSYEQYF.

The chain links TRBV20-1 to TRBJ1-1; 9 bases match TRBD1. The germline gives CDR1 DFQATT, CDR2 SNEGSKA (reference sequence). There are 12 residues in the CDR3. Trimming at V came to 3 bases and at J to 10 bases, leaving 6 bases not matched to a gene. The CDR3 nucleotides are TGCAGTGCTAGGGACAGGGGCCTTGGAGCTTTCTTT. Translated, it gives CSARDRGLGAFF.

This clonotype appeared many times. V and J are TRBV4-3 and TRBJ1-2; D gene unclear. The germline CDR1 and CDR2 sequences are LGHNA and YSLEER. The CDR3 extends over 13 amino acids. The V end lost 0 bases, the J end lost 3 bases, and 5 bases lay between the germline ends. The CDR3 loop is CASSQDLYYGYTF. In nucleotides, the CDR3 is TGCGCCAGCAGCCAAGATCTCTACTATGGCTACACCTTC.

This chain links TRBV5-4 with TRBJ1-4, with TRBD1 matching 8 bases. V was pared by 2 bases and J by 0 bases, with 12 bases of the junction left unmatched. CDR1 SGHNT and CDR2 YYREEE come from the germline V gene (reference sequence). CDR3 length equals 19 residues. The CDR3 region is CASSFRTGPIVATNEKLFF. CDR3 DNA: TGTGCCAGCAGCTTCCGGACAGGGCCTATAGTTGCAACTAATGAAAAACTGTTTTTT.